These 12 T cell receptor beta chains came from one sample sequenced in a study of blood T cell repertoires in COVID-19. Sequencing was performed with immunoSEQ multiplex PCR; in TCRdb, only in-frame clones are kept and a portion is missing. The sample has hundreds of thousands of clones, approximately 88% seen once. Sequencing was performed on PBMCs or T cells enriched from blood (not recorded which). The receptors were gathered from a woman in her thirties or forties who had recovered from COVID-19.

CDR3 DNA sequence: TGTGCCAGCAGCTTAAAGAGTCTAGCAGTGAAGGTCGGCGATGAGCAGTTCTTC. Residues: CASSLKSLAVKVGDEQFF. The rearrangement uses TRBV7-2 and TRBJ2-1; a weak D match, TRBD2 (5 bases). Trimming shortened V by 2 bases and J by 8 bases, and 25 bases separated the two germline ends. The CDR3 spans 18 residues. Germline V gives CDR1 SGHTA, CDR2 FQGNSA.

The chain recombines TRBV9 with TRBJ2-7; TRBD2 matches 9 bases. This CDR3 has 15 amino acids. In germline, CDR1 is SGDLS, CDR2 YYNGEE. With 0 bases clipped from V and 4 bases from J, the junction kept 5 bases outside the gene matches. The CDR3 DNA sequence: TGTGCCAGCAGCGTAGAGGCGGGAGGGGGGTACGAGCAGTACTTC. Amino acids: CASSVEAGGGYEQYF.

CDR3 region: CTSSQTDRSPKPATNEKLFF. Here the CDR3 DNA reads TGCACCAGCAGCCAGACGGACAGGAGCCCAAAGCCTGCAACTAATGAAAAACTGTTTTTT. The rearrangement joins TRBV1 to TRBJ1-4; the DNA was not used to check the table's D call, TRBD1. TRBV1 is a pseudogene. The CDR3 runs 20 residues.

This clone occurred once. The chain links TRBV5-6 to TRBJ2-7; weak D call: TRBD1 (5 bases). Germline V gene sequence: CDR1 SGHDT, CDR2 YYEEEE. Trimming shortened V by 3 bases and J by 3 bases, and 19 bases separated the two germline ends. CDR3 length: 16 residues. DNA of the CDR3: TGTGCCAGCAGCTCAGCCCTTACAGGAAAATTCTACGAGCAGTACTTC. Its protein is CASSSALTGKFYEQYF.

V is TRBV28 and J is TRBJ2-5; 11 bases align to TRBD2. CDR3 length equals 17 residues. The germline V gene encodes CDR1 MDHEN and CDR2 SYDVKM. Trimming cost V 5 bases and J 1 base; bases outside gene matches: 9. Written as DNA, the CDR3 is TGTGCCAGCAGTCGCCCCCGACTAGCGGGAACCCAAGAGACCCAGTACTTC. Amino acid sequence: CASSRPRLAGTQETQYF.

The J gene is TRBJ2-1, the V gene TRBV27, with 14 nucleotides matching TRBD2. The CDR3 is made up of 18 amino acids. The V and J ends lost 3 bases and 5 bases, in that order; junction bases with no gene match: 9. Per germline, CDR1 MNHEY and CDR2 SMNVEV (reference sequence). The CDR3 is CASSFRGTSGRTNNEQFF. The CDR3 bases are TGTGCCAGCAGTTTCCGAGGGACTAGCGGGAGAACAAACAATGAGCAGTTCTTC.

The genes are TRBV5-1 and TRBJ2-7, with TRBD1 identical over 7 bases. With V trimmed by 0 bases and J by 2 bases, 2 bases remained unmatched. The CDR3 has 14 residues. Germline V CDR1 and CDR2: SGHRS, YFSETQ. The CDR3 DNA is TGCGCCAGCAGCTTGGAACAGGGGACCTACGAGCAGTACTTC. Translation gives CASSLEQGTYEQYF.

The chain couples TRBV29-1 to TRBJ2-1; 13 bases fit TRBD2. The CDR3 contains 14 residues. J was trimmed by 8 bases and V by 4 bases; bases with no gene match: 5. Per the germline V gene, CDR1 is SQVTM and CDR2 is ANQGSEA. CDR3 loop: CSVARTSGRYEQFF. The CDR3 nucleotides are TGCAGCGTTGCGCGGACTAGCGGGAGATATGAGCAGTTCTTC.

The chain has TRBV30 and TRBJ1-1; possibly TRBD1 for D (5 bases). Looked up from germline, CDR1 is GTSNPN and CDR2 is SVGIG (reference sequence). The germline V and J ends were trimmed by 3 bases and 6 bases, with 14 bases remaining between them. This CDR3 is built from 13 residues. This chain's CDR3 is CAWRLLGRAEAFF. The CDR3 nucleotides read TGTGCCTGGAGACTTTTGGGGCGCGCTGAAGCTTTCTTT.

This chain links TRBV7-3 with TRBJ2-3; 10 positions agree with TRBD2. This CDR3 contains 16 residues. Germline V gives CDR1 SGHTA, CDR2 FQGTGA. J gave up 2 bases and V 4 bases, and 6 bases lay outside the gene matches. The CDR3 coding sequence is TGTGCCAGCAGCTCCTTAGCGGGGGGCCTCACAGATACGCAGTATTTT. Translating gives CASSSLAGGLTDTQYF. The full variable domain, completed using reference TRBV7-3 and TRBJ2-3, is GAGVSQTPSNKVTEKGKYVELRCDPISGHTALYWYRQSLGQGPEFLIYFQGTGAADDSGLPNDRFFAVRPEGSVSTLKIQRTERGDSAVYLCASSSLAGGLTDTQYFGPGTRLTVL.

The CDR3 sequence is CASHGTGELFF. CDR3 DNA: TGTGCCAGCCACGGGACCGGGGAGCTGTTTTTT. The rearrangement joins TRBV2 to TRBJ2-2; D gene unclear. The CDR3 sequence is 11 residues long. The germline gives CDR1 SNHLY, CDR2 FYNNEI. Trimming removed 8 bases from V and 5 bases from J, with 6 bases in between. Full variable domain (rest looked up from reference TRBV2 and TRBJ2-2): EPEVTQTPSHQVTQMGQEVILRCVPISNHLYFYWYRQILGQKVEFLVSFYNNEISEKSEIFDDQFSVERPDGSNFTLKIRSTKLEDSAMYFCASHGTGELFFGEGSRLTVL.

The chain uses TRBV6-1 and TRBJ1-2; D is possibly TRBD1 (6 bases). Trimming took 3 bases from V and 8 from J, leaving 10 bases between them. Germline CDR1 MNHNS, CDR2 SASEGT. This CDR3 is built from 12 residues. CDR3 region: CASSETGYGYTF. The CDR3 region has the DNA TGTGCCAGCAGTGAGACAGGATACGGCTACACCTTC.